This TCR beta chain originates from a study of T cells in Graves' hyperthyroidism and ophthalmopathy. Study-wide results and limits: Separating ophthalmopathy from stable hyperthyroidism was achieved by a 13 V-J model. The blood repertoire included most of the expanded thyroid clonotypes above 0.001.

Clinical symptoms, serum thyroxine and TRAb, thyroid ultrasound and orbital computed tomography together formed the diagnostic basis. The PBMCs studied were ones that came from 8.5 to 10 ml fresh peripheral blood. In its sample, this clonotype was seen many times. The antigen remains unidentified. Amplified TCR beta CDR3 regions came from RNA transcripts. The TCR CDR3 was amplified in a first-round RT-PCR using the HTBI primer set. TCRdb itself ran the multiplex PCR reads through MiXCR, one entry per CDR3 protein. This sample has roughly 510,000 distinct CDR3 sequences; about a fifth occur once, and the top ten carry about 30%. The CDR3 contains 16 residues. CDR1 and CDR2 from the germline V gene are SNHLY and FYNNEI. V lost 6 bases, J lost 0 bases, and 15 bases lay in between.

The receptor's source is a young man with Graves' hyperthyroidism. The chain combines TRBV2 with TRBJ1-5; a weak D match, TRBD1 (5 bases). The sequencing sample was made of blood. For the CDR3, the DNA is TGTGCCAGCAGCCCCGGGACGGTTTATAGCAATCAGCCCCAGCATTTT. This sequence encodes CASSPGTVYSNQPQHF.